This T cell receptor (beta chain) was captured by sequencing in a study of beta chain features in type 1 diabetes (dated 2018 in TCRdb). For context, the study as a whole: Mean age, gender distribution, total cell number and subset yield did not differ between patients and healthy donors. A total of around 110,000,000 sorted cells were examined across all samples, and a strong correlation was observed between cell number per subset and RNA yield. In the study, recently diagnosed type 1 diabetes patients and matched healthy donors were compared on the TCRB repertoires of their sorted circulating CD4+ T cell subsets. Whereas all 30 or so donors provided naive and central memory subsets, regulatory and stem cell-like memory subsets were isolated from just 8 patients and roughly 8 healthy donors.

For this clone: Its target antigen remains unknown. Within one base of it there is no much larger clone, and no base qualities were kept.

V and J are trimmed by 3 bases and 4 bases, and the gene matches miss 7 bases of the junction. The CDR3 holds 15 amino acids from the cysteine to the phenylalanine. Only the CDR3 DNA stays, 45 bases, in frame from base 1. The germline V gene yields MDHEN for CDR1 and SYDVKM for CDR2. The research as a whole found: Naive, central memory and regulatory TCRB repertoires appeared to be more alike among patients than among healthy donors. Because cDNA was sequenced instead of genomic DNA, activated cells with high expression could be over-represented, although the groups did not differ in activation or CD3 levels. Type 1 diabetes patients showed a moderate but significant shortening of TCRB CDR3 length in all four CD4+ subsets. Only small numbers of individuals were included in the HLA sub-analyses, which left unresolved whether HLA type had any influence on TCRB rearrangement. At VDJ recombination sites, type 1 diabetes patients had fewer insertions and more deleted nucleotides, which implies abnormalities in thymic rearrangement. Shorter templates might have been favored by PCR, but patient and control samples were amplified and corrected together, so both groups would have been affected equally by any skew.

The entire isolated RNA was reverse transcribed using the High Capacity cDNA Reverse Transcription Kit, and thus expressed TCRB transcripts were sequenced. Naive, central memory and regulatory T cell samples underwent deep immunoSEQ sequencing, averaging roughly 3.4 million total reads per sample. After sorted cells were lysed in RLT buffer, RNA was extracted with DNase-treated RNeasy Micro or Mini kits, with the choice depending on cell number. To prevent cross-contamination, each cell subset was processed individually, whereas patient and healthy donor samples were processed jointly. Using the immunoSEQ multiplex PCR, TCRB sequences were amplified from cDNA into 87-bp fragments spanning the CDR3 region. Sequencing of the amplicons was done on the Illumina HiSeq platform. The source study handled its data this way. Synthetic template baselines were used to correct PCR bias computationally, reads within Hamming distance 2 were collapsed, and singletons that could not be merged were discarded. By aligning reads against IMGT, V, D and J genes, CDR3 length, and insertions or deletions at six rearrangement sites were assigned. Within each subset, clonotype counts were normalized to the number of sorted cells before true diversity and Gini coefficients were calculated with the tcR R package. The overlap coefficient, calculated on TCRB nucleotide sequences, was used to quantify repertoire sharing. As a proxy for the pre-selection repertoire, out-of-frame TCRB sequences from naive cells were analyzed. This is the immuneACCESS table as TCRdb keeps it, with only in-frame sequences that have V and J called. A part of the clones is gone; compared with another copy, unresolved V genes explain less than half, and the rest is unexplained. That table gives V, J and clone size, and the DNA gave D and trimming. A total of 200,000 to 300,000 clones appear in this sample, roughly 22% of them only once. The ten most abundant clones make up 0.028% of the sample.

Each donor gave one peripheral blood draw, approximately 120 mL on average, collected into heparinised tubes. Naive, central memory, regulatory and stem cell-like memory CD4+ T cells were sorted on a BD FACSAria II using a panel including CD45RO, CCR7, CD25, CD127, CD95 and CD27. All sorted populations exceeded 95% purity. Right away, PBMCs were isolated by Lymphoprep density gradient centrifugation and were stained directly, with no culture step. So that batch effects would be minimized, each experiment stained and sorted samples in pairs, pairing one healthy donor with one patient. The chain couples TRBV28 to TRBJ2-5; 8 nucleotides in the junction match TRBD1. This receptor was obtained from a middle-aged woman with type 1 diabetes. Sequenced sample: naive CD4+ T cells from blood. The sample's cell subset or site label, in plain terms: true naive CD4+ T cells. The DNA sequence is as follows: TGTGCCAGCAGTTTGTGGCAGGGGGCAGGAGAGACCCAGTACTTC. Translated, this gives CASSLWQGAGETQYF.